A selection of T cell receptor beta chains follows, all from one sample in a study of blood T cell repertoires in COVID-19. The method was immunoSEQ multiplex PCR; TCRdb's version includes in-frame clones alone and lacks a portion of them. The profile shows 200,000 to 250,000 clones, around 80% of them singletons. The sample comprised peripheral blood. The receptors stem from a woman aged 70-85 years with acute or convalescent COVID-19. The CDR3 runs from the conserved cysteine through the conserved F or W. D genes are given only for firm matches. Clone size is given for some rows only: seen once, a few or many times, or a class if the clone is expanded.

j_call v_call d_call clone_size cdr3_nt cdr3_aa
TRBJ2-1 TRBV7-8 TRBD2 NA TGTGCCAGCAGCTTATTCGGACTAGCGGAGGCAAATGAGCAGTTCTTC CASSLFGLAEANEQFF
TRBJ2-2 TRBV21-1 NA few TGTGCCAGCAGCAACAGGGCAAGAACCGGGGAGCTGTTTTTT CASSNRARTGELFF
TRBJ2-7 TRBV3-1/TRBV3-2 TRBD1 NA TGTGCCAGCAGCCAAGGGTTGGGACAGAACACCTACGAGCAGTACTTC CASSQGLGQNTYEQYF
TRBJ1-5 TRBV20-1 NA few TGCAGTGCTAGTCGGTCGGAGGCCAGGGGTGGGTTAAGGAGCAATCAGCCCCAGCATTTT CSASRSEARGGLRSNQPQHF
TRBJ2-7 TRBV28 NA NA TGTGCCAGCAGGCGGGGTCTCTCCTACGAGCAGTACTTC CASRRGLSYEQYF
TRBJ2-7 TRBV5-1 TRBD1 NA TGCGCCAGCAGCTTGGGCCCAGGGGGCGAGCAGTACTTC CASSLGPGGEQYF
TRBJ1-4 TRBV6-2/TRBV6-3 TRBD1 NA TGTGCCAGCAGCCAAATACAGGGGTGGAATAATGAAAAACTGTTTTTT CASSQIQGWNNEKLFF
TRBJ2-1 TRBV5-6 TRBD2 NA TGTGCCAGCAGCTTTCGGGAAGCGGGGCCTAGCGGGCCCTACAATGAGCAGTTCTTC CASSFREAGPSGPYNEQFF
TRBJ2-7 TRBV30 NA NA TGTGCCTGGACCACACTAGGGAGCCCCTACGAGCAGTACTTC CAWTTLGSPYEQYF
TRBJ1-5 TRBV19 TRBD1 NA TGTGCCAGTAGTATGCAGGGGACAGGGGATCAGCCCCAGCATTTT CASSMQGTGDQPQHF
TRBJ2-1 TRBV4-2 TRBD2 NA TGTGCCAGCAGCAGGACTAGCGGGAGTGAGAATGAGCAGTTCTTC CASSRTSGSENEQFF
TRBJ1-2 TRBV30 TRBD1 NA TGTGCCTGGACCCTACAGGGGGCGGGCGGCTACACCTTC CAWTLQGAGGYTF